This TCR beta chain appears in the sequencing data of a study of T cells after somatic rescue of genetic block. Assay: immunoSEQ multiplex PCR; the TCRdb copy retains only in-frame clones and omits some. The profile shows 85,000 to 100,000 clones, around 90% of them singletons. The CDR3 spans 15 residues. Germline CDR1 reads SGHAT; CDR2 reads FQNNGV. V trimming: 8 bases; J trimming: 2 bases; junction bases outside the gene matches: 10. Sequencing used peripheral blood mononuclear cells (PBMCs). This TCR came from a woman aged 18-29 years. The chain uses TRBV11-2 and TRBJ2-7, with TRBD1 identical over 9 bases. Written as DNA, the CDR3 is TGTGCCAGCGTACCTCCCGGGACAGGGCCCTACGAGCAGTACTTC. Its protein product is CASVPPGTGPYEQYF.